Shown below are 29 T cell receptor beta chains from a single sample sequenced in a study of blood T cell repertoires in COVID-19. Here immunoSEQ multiplex PCR was the method, and the copy in TCRdb shows in-frame clones only, minus some. The profile shows about 240,000 clones, 85% to 90% of them singletons. The specimen sequenced was peripheral blood. The receptor set was obtained from a woman between 50 and 59 years old with COVID-19, enrolled during active disease.

V gene TRBV6-2 or TRBV6-3 combines with J gene TRBJ2-1; 12 bases are a match to TRBD1. The CDR3 has 15 residues. Germline V CDR1 and CDR2: MNHEY, SVGEGT. J was trimmed by 8 bases and V by 5 bases; bases with no gene match: 7. In nucleotides, the CDR3 is TGTGCCAGCAGTGTGGGACAGGGGGCGCGCCATGAGCAGTTCTTC. Residues: CASSVGQGARHEQFF.

The chain carries TRBV7-2 and TRBJ2-7; the D is unclear. This CDR3 spans 17 amino acids. V lost 2 bases, J lost 6 bases, and 23 bases lay in between. Per the germline V gene, CDR1 is SGHTA and CDR2 is FQGNSA. CDR3 coding DNA: TGTGCCAGCAGCTTAACTTCCCTACAGAGCCGCCTAATCGAGCAGTACTTC. Translated: CASSLTSLQSRLIEQYF.

V and J are TRBV27 and TRBJ1-1, with 7 bases fitting TRBD1. V was pared by 5 bases and J by 8 bases, with 8 bases of the junction left unmatched. CDR1 and CDR2 from the germline V gene are MNHEY and SMNVEV (reference sequence). The CDR3 consists of 13 residues. The CDR3 DNA is TGTGCCAGCAGTCCTCCAGGGGGGCTCGAAGCTTTCTTT. Its translation: CASSPPGGLEAFF.

This clone was seen a handful of times. This chain joins TRBV11-3 and TRBJ2-2, with D maybe TRBD1 (6 bases). This CDR3 contains 16 residues. Germline V lookup: CDR1 SGHNT, CDR2 YENEEA. V lost 4 bases, J lost 0 bases, and 12 bases lay in between. The CDR3 here is CASSSRTVANTGELFF. Written as DNA, the CDR3 is TGTGCCAGCAGCTCCCGGACAGTCGCGAACACCGGGGAGCTGTTTTTT.

This sequence joins TRBV2 and TRBJ2-1; 9 positions agree with TRBD2. Unmatched junction bases numbered 4, after V lost 3 bases and J lost 7 bases. In germline, CDR1 is SNHLY, CDR2 FYNNEI. The CDR3 runs to 14 residues. Written as DNA, the CDR3 is TGTGCCAGCAGTGAGATAGCGGGGGCGAATGAGCAGTTCTTC. This codes for CASSEIAGANEQFF.

This chain connects TRBV13 to TRBJ2-2; 8 positions agree with TRBD1. Per germline, CDR1 PRHDT and CDR2 FYEKMQ (reference sequence). The V segment lost 5 bases and the J segment 5 bases; nucleotides outside the gene matches: 4. This CDR3 contains 14 residues. The CDR3 protein is CASSHRDRTGELFF. The CDR3, as DNA: TGTGCCAGCAGCCACCGGGACAGGACCGGGGAGCTGTTTTTT.

The V and J genes are TRBV7-9 and TRBJ2-6; 7 bases are a match to TRBD1. CDR3 length equals 16 residues. V was pared by 5 bases and J by 3 bases, with 7 bases of the junction left unmatched. From germline, CDR1 is SEHNR and CDR2 FQNEAQ (reference sequence). CDR3 amino acids: CASSLRTGVGANVLTF. The CDR3 region has the DNA TGTGCCAGCAGCCTACGTACAGGGGTTGGGGCCAACGTCCTGACTTTC. Full variable domain (remainder filled in from reference TRBV7-9 and TRBJ2-6): DTGVSQNPRHKITKRGQNVTFRCDPISEHNRLYWYRQTLGQGPEFLTYFQNEAQLEKSRLLSDRFSAERPKGSFSTLEIQRTEQGDSAMYLCASSLRTGVGANVLTFGAGSRLTVL.

The gene calls are TRBV7-2 and TRBJ1-2, with 7 bases aligning to TRBD1. Germline-derived CDR1 and CDR2 are SGHTA and FQGNSA. CDR3 length equals 14 residues. V was pared by 5 bases and J by 5 bases, with 8 bases of the junction left unmatched. The CDR3 sequence: CASSPWGQFYGYTF. CDR3 in DNA: TGTGCCAGCAGCCCCTGGGGACAGTTTTATGGCTACACCTTC.

The gene calls are TRBV12-3 or TRBV12-4 and TRBJ2-7, with 7 nucleotides matching TRBD2. With 6 bases clipped from V and 7 bases from J, the junction kept 9 bases outside the gene matches. CDR3 size: 13 residues. The CDR3 region is CASRPSTAGEQYF. CDR3 DNA: TGTGCCAGCAGACCGTCGACAGCGGGGGAGCAGTACTTC.

V is TRBV15 and J is TRBJ1-5, with a possible D match to TRBD1 (5 bases). V lost 1 base and J lost 4, with 5 bases in between. Germline V CDR1 and CDR2: LNHNV, YYDKDF (reference sequence). This CDR3 has 13 amino acids. The CDR3 is CATSRAGNQPQHF. CDR3 nucleotides: TGTGCCACCAGCAGAGCAGGGAATCAGCCCCAGCATTTT.

This chain uses TRBV9 with TRBJ2-3; 10 bases fit TRBD2. The CDR3 runs to 15 residues. J gave up 2 bases and V 4 bases, and 4 bases lay outside the gene matches. Germline V gene data show CDR1 as SGDLS and CDR2 as YYNGEE. In DNA, the CDR3 is TGTGCCAGCAGCACTAGCGGGGCCAACACAGATACGCAGTATTTT. Translation gives CASSTSGANTDTQYF. Complete variable domain (other parts from reference TRBV9 and TRBJ2-3): DSGVTQTPKHLITATGQRVTLRCSPRSGDLSVYWYQQSLDQGLQFLIQYYNGEERAKGNILERFSAQQFPDLHSELNLSSLELGDSALYFCASSTSGANTDTQYFGPGTRLTVL.

V gene TRBV9 combines with J gene TRBJ1-1, with 7 positions matching TRBD1. Germline-derived CDR1 and CDR2 are SGDLS and YYNGEE. This CDR3 is built from 13 residues. V was pared by 4 bases and J by 4 bases, with 4 bases of the junction left unmatched. CDR3 sequence reads: CASSSRQGTEAFF. CDR3 coding DNA: TGTGCCAGCAGCTCCCGACAGGGCACTGAAGCTTTCTTT.

This sequence joins TRBV19 and TRBJ2-3; 10 nucleotides align to TRBD1. Per germline, CDR1 LNHDA and CDR2 SQIVND (reference sequence). V lost 8 bases and J lost 11; bases outside the gene matches: 16. This CDR3 is 15 amino acids long. This chain's CDR3 is CASAYAGTGVSEQYF. The CDR3 region has the DNA TGTGCCAGTGCCTACGCCGGGACAGGGGTCAGCGAGCAGTATTTT.

V usage is TRBV7-2 and J usage is TRBJ2-7; D may be TRBD2 (5 bases). Trimming took off 5 bases at V and 4 bases at J, with 15 bases between the two ends. CDR3 length: 14 amino acids. Germline V gives CDR1 SGHTA, CDR2 FQGNSA. Here the CDR3 reads CASSPPLRVYEQYF. DNA for the CDR3: TGTGCCAGCAGCCCACCCTTGAGGGTTTACGAGCAGTACTTC.

This clone was detected once. The chain carries TRBV5-1 and TRBJ1-6; 11 bases match TRBD1. The CDR3 contains 16 residues. The junction had 9 bases not matched to a gene; V was cut back by 3 bases and J by 10 bases. Germline V gene sequence: CDR1 SGHRS, CDR2 YFSETQ. CDR3 nucleotides: TGCGCCAGCAGCTGGACAGGGGGCGCGGATGGATCACCCCTCCACTTT. As protein: CASSWTGGADGSPLHF.

The CDR3: CAWNAGTGGSNEKLFF. The CDR3 nucleotides read TGTGCCTGGAATGCCGGGACAGGGGGCTCTAATGAAAAACTGTTTTTT. The chain combines TRBV30 with TRBJ1-4; TRBD1 matches at 12 bases. CDR1 is GTSNPN and CDR2 is SVGIG in the germline V gene (reference sequence). This CDR3 is 16 amino acids long. The V segment lost 4 bases and the J segment 3 bases; nucleotides outside the gene matches: 6.

This chain connects TRBV12-5 to TRBJ2-7, with D maybe TRBD1 (5 bases). Deletions cut 5 bases from V and 4 bases from J, with 18 bases between. Germline CDR1 LGHNT, CDR2 FRNRAP. CDR3 length: 15 amino acids. CDR3 amino acids: CASGPSPGRRYEQYV. CDR3 nucleotide sequence: TGTGCTAGTGGTCCCTCCCCAGGGCGAAGGTACGAGCAGTACGTC.

The chain employs TRBV28 and TRBJ1-1, with 7 nucleotides matching TRBD1. Germline lookup yields CDR1 MDHEN and CDR2 SYDVKM. The V and J ends lost 4 bases and 2 bases, in that order; junction bases with no gene match: 4. CDR3 length: 14 amino acids. CDR3 DNA sequence: TGTGCCAGCAGTTCACAGGGGAGAAACACTGAAGCTTTCTTT. This codes for CASSSQGRNTEAFF.

The rearrangement joins TRBV27 to TRBJ1-2; D is unresolved. Deletions cut 1 base from V and 2 bases from J, with 11 bases between. CDR3 length equals 15 residues. Germline CDR1 is MNHEY and CDR2 is SMNVEV (reference sequence). For the CDR3, the DNA is TGTGCCAGCAGTTTATTAGGAGGGTCCAACTATGGCTACACCTTC. Its translation is CASSLLGGSNYGYTF.

The V gene is TRBV15, the J gene TRBJ2-7, with 9 bases identical to TRBD1. The CDR3 consists of 12 residues. Trimming at V came to 8 bases and at J to 4 bases, leaving 3 bases not matched to a gene. Germline CDR1 reads LNHNV; CDR2 reads YYDKDF (reference sequence). The CDR3 DNA sequence: TGTGCCACCGAGGGACAGGGTTACGAGCAGTACTTC. Encoded protein: CATEGQGYEQYF.

This sequence joins TRBV7-8 and TRBJ2-1, with 12 bases lining up with TRBD1. CDR3 length: 19 amino acids. V shed 4 bases, J shed 6 bases, and the junction held 16 bases outside the gene matches. Germline CDR1 SGHVS, CDR2 FQNEAQ. CDR3 in DNA: TGTGCCAGCAGCTCATCCGGGACAGGGGGCCTTGTACATGTCAATGAGCAGTTCTTC. Translated, it gives CASSSSGTGGLVHVNEQFF.

The rearrangement links TRBV7-2 to TRBJ2-5; perhaps TRBD2 as D (5 bases). The V gene's germline CDR1 is SGHTA and CDR2 FQGNSA. V was trimmed by 9 bases and J by 5 bases, leaving 16 bases between them. The CDR3 has 13 residues. CDR3 protein: CASHNSWRETQYF. Here the CDR3 DNA reads TGTGCCAGTCACAATAGTTGGAGGGAGACCCAGTACTTC.

CDR3 DNA sequence: TGTGCCAGCAGCTTAGATTTGGGAGGGACTGAAGCTTTCTTT. It translates to CASSLDLGGTEAFF. The V and J genes are TRBV11-2 and TRBJ1-1; D gene unclear. The CDR3 consists of 14 residues. Germline assignment: CDR1 SGHAT and CDR2 FQNNGV. V was pared by 0 bases and J by 5 bases, with 10 bases between.

CDR3 in amino acids: CASSRARENTEAFF. The CDR3 coding sequence is TGTGCCAGCAGTAGGGCTCGGGAAAACACTGAAGCTTTCTTT. This sequence joins TRBV6-2 or TRBV6-3 and TRBJ1-1, with no clear D. Looked up from germline, CDR1 is MNHEY and CDR2 is SVGEGT. With 5 bases removed from V and 2 bases from J, the gap between germline ends came to 12 bases. This CDR3 region has 14 residues.

The chain couples TRBV2 to TRBJ1-5; D is possibly TRBD1 (5 bases). The CDR3 length is 16 residues. Trimming cost V 8 bases and J 6 bases, with 23 bases left between them. CDR1 is SNHLY, CDR2 FYNNEI, per germline. CDR3 sequence: CASRTLVGGAGQPQHF. In DNA form, the CDR3 reads TGTGCCAGCCGTACCCTTGTCGGGGGAGCGGGTCAGCCCCAGCATTTT.

The chain links TRBV19 to TRBJ2-3; 8 nucleotides align to TRBD1. The CDR3 loop spans 14 amino acids. Germline V gene sequence: CDR1 LNHDA, CDR2 SQIVND (reference sequence). V was pared by 1 base and J by 10 bases, with 7 bases of the junction left unmatched. The CDR3 sequence: CASSIAYGQGPQYF. The CDR3 region has the DNA TGTGCCAGTAGTATAGCCTACGGACAGGGTCCGCAGTATTTT.

V usage is TRBV18 and J usage is TRBJ2-4; unclear D gene. V shed 3 bases and J shed 7 bases, with 13 bases lying between them. Per the germline V gene, CDR1 is KGHSH and CDR2 is LQKENI. There are 14 residues in the CDR3. The CDR3 nucleotides read TGTGCCAGCTCACCCGCTAAAAATCTTAACATTCAGTACTTC. Its protein product is CASSPAKNLNIQYF.

The rearrangement links TRBV19 to TRBJ2-5, with 14 bases fitting TRBD2. CDR3 size: 14 residues. Trimming removed 9 bases from V and 4 bases from J; junction bases left unmatched: 4. Germline loops: CDR1 LNHDA, CDR2 SQIVND (reference sequence). DNA for the CDR3: TGTGCCAGCCGACTAGCGGGGGGGCGAGAGACCCAGTACTTC. Translated, it gives CASRLAGGRETQYF.

The chain uses TRBV18 and TRBJ2-7, with 7 positions matching TRBD1. Germline-derived CDR1 and CDR2 are KGHSH and LQKENI. The junction had 16 bases not matched to a gene; V was cut back by 2 bases and J by 3 bases. CDR3 length: 18 residues. For the CDR3, the DNA is TGTGCCAGCTCACCAACCCGGTTACAGGGGCTGTCCGGCTACGAGCAGTACGTC. Protein: CASSPTRLQGLSGYEQYV.